These T cell receptor beta chains were read from a single sample in a study of cytomegalovirus exposure and HLA in healthy donors. The assay was immunoSEQ multiplex PCR, and TCRdb's table has in-frame clones only and misses some. This sample yields under 200,000 clones, of which 73% are seen a single time; under 7% belongs to the top ten. Material: PBMCs. The receptors originated from a woman under 30 in good health and CMV-seropositive. Each CDR3 is given without its conserved first and last residue. Each record gives: D gene, V gene, J gene, CDR3 protein. D genes are given only for firm matches.

d_call: TRBD1
v_call: TRBV28
j_call: TRBJ1-1
cdr3_aa: ASSSPGQLNTEAF

d_call: NA
v_call: TRBV5-8
j_call: TRBJ1-3
cdr3_aa: ASGSLSSGNTIY

d_call: NA
v_call: TRBV4-3
j_call: TRBJ2-7
cdr3_aa: ASSQDFAAEQY

d_call: TRBD2
v_call: TRBV30
j_call: TRBJ2-1
cdr3_aa: AWSASGGLKSSYNEQF

d_call: NA
v_call: TRBV21-1
j_call: TRBJ1-1
cdr3_aa: ASSKAVTGTVNTEAF

d_call: TRBD2
v_call: TRBV4-1
j_call: TRBJ2-2
cdr3_aa: ASSQEGGSGTGELF

d_call: TRBD1
v_call: TRBV5-1
j_call: TRBJ2-7
cdr3_aa: ASSNRGRTYEQY

d_call: NA
v_call: TRBV29-1
j_call: TRBJ2-7
cdr3_aa: SVETWKGDSEEQY

d_call: TRBD2
v_call: TRBV27
j_call: TRBJ2-3
cdr3_aa: ASSLGAGGITDTQY

d_call: NA
v_call: TRBV4-1
j_call: TRBJ2-7
cdr3_aa: ASSQDLTGLRQWSYEQY

d_call: NA
v_call: TRBV4-2
j_call: TRBJ1-2
cdr3_aa: ASSQAGERRGYT

d_call: NA
v_call: TRBV11-2
j_call: TRBJ1-5
cdr3_aa: ASSSQWGGDQH

d_call: TRBD2
v_call: TRBV7-2
j_call: TRBJ2-1
cdr3_aa: ASSLSGGAGFDEQF

d_call: NA
v_call: TRBV7-2
j_call: TRBJ2-3
cdr3_aa: ASSLGIAENTDTQY

d_call: NA
v_call: TRBV10-3
j_call: TRBJ2-5
cdr3_aa: AISESDAAYLGAQY

d_call: NA
v_call: TRBV2
j_call: TRBJ2-1
cdr3_aa: ASSEGQAGQISYNEQF

d_call: TRBD1
v_call: TRBV7-2
j_call: TRBJ2-1
cdr3_aa: ASSFRDSSYNEQF

d_call: NA
v_call: TRBV19
j_call: TRBJ1-1
cdr3_aa: ASSIQVAWAEAF

d_call: NA
v_call: TRBV7-7
j_call: TRBJ2-3
cdr3_aa: ASSPEGSTDTQY

d_call: NA
v_call: TRBV7-3
j_call: TRBJ2-1
cdr3_aa: ASSLMVANEQF

d_call: NA
v_call: TRBV2
j_call: TRBJ2-5
cdr3_aa: ASSVVRVGETQY

d_call: NA
v_call: TRBV2
j_call: TRBJ1-2
cdr3_aa: ASTKGVRGYGYT

d_call: TRBD1
v_call: TRBV28
j_call: TRBJ2-5
cdr3_aa: ASRSTGQETQY

d_call: NA
v_call: TRBV5-1
j_call: TRBJ2-6
cdr3_aa: ASSLQNSGANVLT

d_call: NA
v_call: TRBV4-3
j_call: TRBJ1-2
cdr3_aa: ASSQEFGFWQGTYGYT

d_call: TRBD2
v_call: TRBV19
j_call: TRBJ2-1
cdr3_aa: ASSIASGGAGYNEQF

d_call: NA
v_call: TRBV18
j_call: TRBJ1-1
cdr3_aa: ASSPLPSKHTEAF

d_call: NA
v_call: TRBV2
j_call: TRBJ1-1
cdr3_aa: ASSERLSEAF

d_call: TRBD1
v_call: TRBV27
j_call: TRBJ1-4
cdr3_aa: ASSTLLGDRGEKLF

d_call: NA
v_call: TRBV15
j_call: TRBJ2-7
cdr3_aa: ATSRDQASYEQY

d_call: TRBD1
v_call: TRBV7-2
j_call: TRBJ1-4
cdr3_aa: ASSPGQGALGGTNEKLF

d_call: NA
v_call: TRBV18
j_call: TRBJ1-6
cdr3_aa: ASSPPGHKDSPLH

d_call: TRBD1
v_call: TRBV30
j_call: TRBJ1-5
cdr3_aa: AWGQGARQPQH

d_call: NA
v_call: TRBV7-9
j_call: TRBJ2-5
cdr3_aa: SSSRGTSEETQY

d_call: TRBD1
v_call: TRBV7-9
j_call: TRBJ2-1
cdr3_aa: ASSSNRDSYNEQF

d_call: TRBD2
v_call: TRBV6-1
j_call: NA
cdr3_aa: ASRLGLAGSYEQY

d_call: NA
v_call: TRBV11-2
j_call: TRBJ2-2
cdr3_aa: ASSKGRENTGELF

d_call: NA
v_call: TRBV7-2
j_call: TRBJ1-2
cdr3_aa: ASSPGSPGPSGGGYT

d_call: NA
v_call: TRBV7-9
j_call: TRBJ1-2
cdr3_aa: ASSLGQGHRGYT

d_call: NA
v_call: TRBV5-1
j_call: TRBJ2-5
cdr3_aa: ASSRRSIETQY

d_call: NA
v_call: TRBV4-3
j_call: TRBJ2-7
cdr3_aa: ASSQQGEEQY

d_call: TRBD1
v_call: TRBV7-9
j_call: TRBJ1-1
cdr3_aa: ASSASGTENTEAF

d_call: NA
v_call: TRBV27
j_call: TRBJ2-1
cdr3_aa: ASSLSAGLTYNEQF

d_call: TRBD2
v_call: TRBV19
j_call: TRBJ2-1
cdr3_aa: ASSIGSGGGEQF

d_call: TRBD2
v_call: TRBV7-9
j_call: TRBJ2-7
cdr3_aa: ASSLARTSGGDYEQY

d_call: TRBD2
v_call: TRBV30
j_call: TRBJ2-2
cdr3_aa: AWSVSLGGIYTGELF

d_call: TRBD1
v_call: TRBV6-5
j_call: TRBJ1-2
cdr3_aa: ASSQGDSYGYT

d_call: TRBD2
v_call: TRBV30
j_call: TRBJ2-5
cdr3_aa: AGAPGGAGQETQY

d_call: TRBD1
v_call: TRBV5-5
j_call: TRBJ1-2
cdr3_aa: ASNQPGTAPEGYT

d_call: NA
v_call: TRBV5-6
j_call: TRBJ2-3
cdr3_aa: ASSLTGTDTQY

d_call: NA
v_call: TRBV9
j_call: TRBJ2-1
cdr3_aa: ASSLDPGGITDEQF

d_call: TRBD1
v_call: TRBV10-3
j_call: TRBJ2-1
cdr3_aa: AISESPGQGTASSYNEQF

d_call: TRBD1
v_call: TRBV27
j_call: TRBJ1-1
cdr3_aa: ASSLSNSRGQNTEAF